This is a list of T cell receptor beta chains from one sample in a study of T-cell memory formation after mild COVID-19. TCRdb reprocessed the 5' RACE reads via MiXCR and lists one record per CDR3 protein. Of 190,000 or so distinct CDR3 sequences listed, around 21% were seen once; the top ten hold under 30%. Sequenced sample: PBMCs or a T cell subset sorted from them (not recorded which). Receptor source: an adult woman who had mild COVID-19 (a few samples of this study predate the infection). Cell type and time point are not known. Each CDR3 is given with its conserved first and last residue. A D gene is named only where the DNA matches it firmly. Clone sizes are given selectively: once, few, many, or a class where the clone is expanded.

j_call,v_call,d_call,clone_size,cdr3_aa
TRBJ1-2,TRBV7-6,.,few,CASRHRDSYGYTF
TRBJ2-1,TRBV18,.,few,CASSPLANNEQFF
TRBJ1-5,TRBV6-2/TRBV6-3,.,few,CASSYGPGGDQPQHF
TRBJ1-1,TRBV4-1,.,.,CASSQDRNGQKAFF
TRBJ2-3,TRBV29-1,TRBD2,many,CSVRSPLAGGPDTQYF
TRBJ1-1,TRBV19,.,.,CASTQGGNTEAFF
TRBJ1-5,TRBV19,.,.,CASSIGQGANQPQHF
TRBJ2-7,TRBV10-3,.,few,CAITTAPSYEQYF
TRBJ1-1,TRBV30,.,.,CAWSVQGPNLSNTEAFF
TRBJ1-5,TRBV15,.,.,CATSRVTNQPQHF
TRBJ2-3,TRBV20-1,.,few,CSASPEDLTGLTLSKDTQYF
TRBJ2-3,TRBV7-9,.,few,CASSSALAPDTQYF
TRBJ1-1,TRBV12-3/TRBV12-4,TRBD1,.,CASSLVQGGNTEAFF
TRBJ1-5,TRBV7-6,.,.,CASTKGGNQPQHF
TRBJ2-3,TRBV9,.,few,CASSVGGVRTDTQYF
TRBJ2-5,TRBV5-1,.,.,CASSLDFQARNVTQYF
TRBJ2-7,TRBV14,TRBD2,few,CASSQRELGLAGSEQYF
TRBJ2-7,TRBV20-1,TRBD1,.,CSAAGTGAYEQYF
TRBJ2-1,TRBV27,.,.,CASTSLGGGPEQFF
TRBJ2-5,TRBV4-2,TRBD1,few,CASSQDWRGTGLQETQYF
TRBJ1-2,TRBV7-2,.,.,CASSLEQNNYGYTF
TRBJ2-2,TRBV3-1,.,.,CASEWQGFSGELFF
TRBJ1-2,TRBV12-3/TRBV12-4,TRBD1,.,CASSIDRDYGYTF
TRBJ2-3,TRBV24-1,.,.,CATSDLVFPDTQYF
TRBJ2-5,TRBV2,.,many,CASSEGFSTSLETQYF
TRBJ2-3,TRBV6-5,.,few,CASSFWTDTSTDTQYF